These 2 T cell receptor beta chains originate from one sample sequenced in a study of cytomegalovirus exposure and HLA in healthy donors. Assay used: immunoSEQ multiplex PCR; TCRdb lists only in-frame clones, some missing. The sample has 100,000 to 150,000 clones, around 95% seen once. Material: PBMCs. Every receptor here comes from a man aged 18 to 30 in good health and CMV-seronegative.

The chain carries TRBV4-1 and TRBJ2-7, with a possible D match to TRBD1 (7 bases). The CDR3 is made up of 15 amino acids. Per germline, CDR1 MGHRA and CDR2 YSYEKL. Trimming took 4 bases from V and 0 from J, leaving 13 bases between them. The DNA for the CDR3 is TGCGCCAGCAGCCCGCGGGACAGAAGCTCCTACGAGCAGTACTTC. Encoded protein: CASSPRDRSSYEQYF.

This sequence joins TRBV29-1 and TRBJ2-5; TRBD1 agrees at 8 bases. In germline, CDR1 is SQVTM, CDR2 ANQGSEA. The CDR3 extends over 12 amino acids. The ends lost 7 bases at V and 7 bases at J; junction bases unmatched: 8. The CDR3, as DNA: TGCAGCGCCGCGACAGGGGTCTGGACCCAGTACTTC. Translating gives CSAATGVWTQYF. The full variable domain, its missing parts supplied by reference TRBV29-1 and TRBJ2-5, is SAVISQKPSRDICQRGTSLTIQCQVDSQVTMMFWYRQQPGQSLTLIATANQGSEATYESGFVIDKFPISRPNLTFSTLTVSNMSPEDSSIYLCSAATGVWTQYFGPGTRLLVL.